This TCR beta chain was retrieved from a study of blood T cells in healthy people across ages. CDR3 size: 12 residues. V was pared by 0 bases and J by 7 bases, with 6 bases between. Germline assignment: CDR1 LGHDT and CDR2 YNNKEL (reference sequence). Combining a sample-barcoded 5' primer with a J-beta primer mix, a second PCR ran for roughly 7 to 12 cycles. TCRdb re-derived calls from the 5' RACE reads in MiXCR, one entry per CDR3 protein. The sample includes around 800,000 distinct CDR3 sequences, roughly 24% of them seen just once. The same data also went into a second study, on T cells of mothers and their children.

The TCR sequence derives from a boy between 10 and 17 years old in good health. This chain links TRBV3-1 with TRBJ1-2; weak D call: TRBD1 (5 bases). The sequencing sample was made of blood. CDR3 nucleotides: TGTGCCAGCAGCCAAGAAGGGGTTGGCTACACCTTC. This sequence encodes CASSQEGVGYTF.